The present TCR beta chain was sequenced within a study of T cells after yellow fever vaccination. The V gene's germline CDR1 is ENHRY and CDR2 SYGVKD. V was pared by 4 bases and J by 3 bases, with 13 bases between. This CDR3 has 15 residues. This clonotype came up many times. As yet, its antigen is unknown. The study's findings and limits: After the booster, approximately 96% of CD4 and just over 85% of CD8 primary-response clones were re-detected.

Synthesis of TCR cDNA relied on 5'RACE template switching, which attached a universal primer site and UMIs. MiXCR, run by TCRdb on the 5' RACE reads, gives a single entry per CDR3 protein. Among 300,000 or so distinct CDR3 sequences listed, under 9% were seen once. This TCR was recovered from a man aged 18 to 29 who received the YFV17D yellow fever vaccine. The sample here was CD4+ T cells sorted from PBMCs, taken 5 days after the yellow fever booster vaccination. V usage is TRBV10-3 and J usage is TRBJ1-3; D not certain. The CDR3 spells CAISAVTRHGNTIYF. CDR3 sequence (DNA): TGTGCCATCAGTGCGGTCACCCGCCATGGAAACACCATATATTTT.